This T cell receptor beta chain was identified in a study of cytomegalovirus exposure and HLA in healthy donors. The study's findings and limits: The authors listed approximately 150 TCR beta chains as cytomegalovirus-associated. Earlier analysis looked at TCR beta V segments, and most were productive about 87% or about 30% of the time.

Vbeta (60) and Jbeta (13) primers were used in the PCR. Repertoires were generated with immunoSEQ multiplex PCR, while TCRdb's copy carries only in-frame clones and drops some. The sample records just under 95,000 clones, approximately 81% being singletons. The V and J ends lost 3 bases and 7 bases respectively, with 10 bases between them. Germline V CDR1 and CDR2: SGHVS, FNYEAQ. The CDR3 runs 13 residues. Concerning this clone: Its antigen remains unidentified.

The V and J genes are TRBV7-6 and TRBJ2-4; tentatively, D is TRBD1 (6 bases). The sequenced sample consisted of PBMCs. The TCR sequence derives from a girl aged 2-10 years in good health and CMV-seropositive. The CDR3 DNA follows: TGTGCCAGCAGCTTCGGACAGTCGAACATTCAGTACTTC. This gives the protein CASSFGQSNIQYF.